What follows are 18 T cell receptor beta chains derived from one specimen sequenced in a study of cytomegalovirus exposure and HLA in healthy donors. PCR employed 60 Vbeta and 13 Jbeta primers. Assay: immunoSEQ multiplex PCR; the TCRdb copy retains only in-frame clones and omits some. The data show about 150,000 clones, with over 60% seen just once and under 4.5% held by the top ten. Sequencing input: PBMCs. These receptors came from a woman aged 40 to 55 in good health and CMV-seronegative.

The rearrangement links TRBV27 to TRBJ1-5; D is uncertain. Germline CDR1 MNHEY, CDR2 SMNVEV (reference sequence). The length of the CDR3 is 16 residues. With 6 bases removed from V and 5 bases from J, the gap between germline ends came to 20 bases. The CDR3 bases are TGTGCCAGCAGGCCAAAGGCTTCAGGCCCTTATCAGCCCCAGCATTTT. This gives the protein CASRPKASGPYQPQHF.

This clone has more than one count but fewer than ten. This chain's CDR3 is CASSPKEETAYEQYF. The CDR3 nucleotides are TGTGCCAGCAGCCCGAAGGAGGAGACCGCCTACGAGCAGTACTTC. This chain links TRBV11-3 with TRBJ2-7; maybe TRBD2 (5 bases). The CDR3 is 15 residues long. Germline CDR1 reads SGHNT; CDR2 reads YENEEA. V gave up 5 bases and J gave up 2 bases, with 16 bases separating them.

This chain connects TRBV12-5 to TRBJ1-2; 8 bases match TRBD1. With V trimmed by 6 bases and J by 5 bases, 11 bases remained unmatched. Per germline, CDR1 LGHNT and CDR2 FRNRAP. The CDR3 has 15 residues. CDR3 DNA sequence: TGTGCTAGTGGCTCCCTGGACAGGGCAGGTTATGGCTACACCTTC. This encodes CASGSLDRAGYGYTF.

The chain employs TRBV7-9 and TRBJ2-5; 15 nucleotides agree with TRBD2. With 8 bases clipped from V and 5 bases from J, the junction kept 6 bases outside the gene matches. CDR1 is SEHNR and CDR2 is FQNEAQ in the germline V gene (reference sequence). The CDR3 is 15 amino acids. CDR3 coding DNA: TGTGCCAGCTCGAGCGGGACTAGCGGGAGGGAGACCCAGTACTTC. This sequence encodes CASSSGTSGRETQYF.

The chain carries TRBV5-4 and TRBJ2-3; 8 bases align to TRBD2. The V gene end was trimmed by 3 bases and the J gene end by 2 bases; junction bases not matched to a gene: 8. Germline values: CDR1 SGHNT, CDR2 YYREEE (reference sequence). The CDR3 contains 16 residues. The CDR3 reads CASSYKRESDTDTQYF. Here the CDR3 DNA reads TGTGCCAGCAGCTATAAGCGGGAGTCTGACACAGATACGCAGTATTTT.

The chain employs TRBV5-8 and TRBJ1-1; 8 nucleotides line up with TRBD1. Germline lookup yields CDR1 SGHTS and CDR2 YDEGEE. CDR3 length: 15 amino acids. Germline trimming cut 1 base from V and 5 bases from J; bases unmatched to any gene: 7. The CDR3 DNA sequence: TGTGCCAGCAGCTTGCAGGGGGCTGGAGTAACTGAAGCTTTCTTT. It codes for CASSLQGAGVTEAFF.

This chain joins TRBV7-9 and TRBJ2-7; D might be TRBD1 (6 bases). V lost 5 bases and J 5 bases, leaving 13 bases between the germline ends. Looked up from germline, CDR1 is SEHNR and CDR2 is FQNEAQ (reference sequence). The CDR3 extends over 13 amino acids. CDR3 DNA: TGTGCCAGCAGCCCGGAAACAGGGAACGAGCAGTACTTC. It yields the protein CASSPETGNEQYF. The complete variable domain, with remaining parts taken from reference TRBV7-9 and TRBJ2-7, reads DTGVSQNPRHKITKRGQNVTFRCDPISEHNRLYWYRQTLGQGPEFLTYFQNEAQLEKSRLLSDRFSAERPKGSFSTLEIQRTEQGDSAMYLCASSPETGNEQYFGPGTRLTVT.

This chain joins TRBV5-1 and TRBJ2-3, with 10 bases aligning to TRBD2. The V gene's germline CDR1 is SGHRS and CDR2 YFSETQ. V trimming: 4 bases; J trimming: 4 bases; junction bases outside the gene matches: 3. CDR3 size: 14 residues. Here the CDR3 DNA reads TGCGCCAGCAGCACTAGCGGGACCTCAGATACGCAGTATTTT. This encodes CASSTSGTSDTQYF.

The chain carries TRBV27 and TRBJ1-1; tentative D call: TRBD1 (5 bases). The V end lost 3 bases, the J end lost 1 base, and 12 bases lay between the germline ends. Germline V gives CDR1 MNHEY, CDR2 SMNVEV (reference sequence). This CDR3 has 15 amino acids. The CDR3 DNA follows: TGTGCCAGCAGTTTGGGGCTGGGAGGGAACACTGAAGCTTTCTTT. Residues: CASSLGLGGNTEAFF.

This rearrangement joins TRBV7-2 to TRBJ2-7; the D gene is possibly TRBD2 (6 bases). The CDR3 loop spans 14 amino acids. Germline-derived CDR1 and CDR2 are SGHTA and FQGNSA. Trimming took 4 bases from V and 2 from J, leaving 12 bases between them. The CDR3 DNA reads TGTGCCAGCAGCTCCGGGACTTTACCCTACGAGCAGTACTTC. This codes for CASSSGTLPYEQYF.

The genes are TRBV28 and TRBJ2-3, with 8 positions matching TRBD2. The CDR3 runs to 13 residues. Germline trimming cut 8 bases from V and 0 bases from J; bases unmatched to any gene: 1. CDR1 is MDHEN and CDR2 is SYDVKM in the germline V gene. The CDR3 spells CASRGGSTDTQYF. CDR3 coding DNA: TGTGCCAGCCGGGGGGGTAGCACAGATACGCAGTATTTT.

The chain recombines TRBV4-1 with TRBJ1-2; D possibly corresponds to TRBD1 (5 bases). Germline V gives CDR1 MGHRA, CDR2 YSYEKL. The CDR3 spans 14 residues. V shed 3 bases and J shed 2 bases, with 10 bases lying between them. In nucleotides, the CDR3 is TGCGCCAGCAGCCACCTAGGGGTAAACTATGGCTACACCTTC. Its protein is CASSHLGVNYGYTF.

The chain joins TRBV15 to TRBJ1-1, with 7 bases fitting TRBD1. The CDR3 has 15 amino acids. Germline lookup yields CDR1 LNHNV and CDR2 YYDKDF (reference sequence). After removal of 0 bases from V and 5 bases from J, the junction contained 6 bases not matched to a gene. DNA for the CDR3: TGTGCCACCAGCAGAGATATCAGGGGGGAGACTGAAGCTTTCTTT. Translated, it gives CATSRDIRGETEAFF.

The rearrangement links TRBV25-1 to TRBJ2-3; 9 bases fit TRBD1. The germline CDR1 and CDR2 sequences are MGHDK and SYGVNS. J was trimmed by 3 bases and V by 5 bases; bases with no gene match: 6. This CDR3 is built from 15 residues. The CDR3 spells CASSYTGGRTDTQYF. The CDR3 region has the DNA TGTGCCAGCAGTTACACAGGGGGCAGGACAGATACGCAGTATTTT.

The rearrangement uses TRBV29-1 and TRBJ1-1; D is ambiguous. Germline CDR1 reads SQVTM; CDR2 reads ANQGSEA. The CDR3 consists of 17 residues. V lost 4 bases and J 6 bases, leaving 27 bases between the germline ends. CDR3 region: CSVAGFGEGMGLAEAFF. The CDR3 DNA sequence: TGCAGCGTTGCGGGTTTTGGTGAGGGAATGGGTTTAGCTGAAGCTTTCTTT.

V and J are TRBV7-9 and TRBJ2-7; the D gene is possibly TRBD2 (6 bases). The germline V and J ends were trimmed by 4 bases and 4 bases, with 17 bases remaining between them. This CDR3 is 15 amino acids long. Germline V gene data show CDR1 as SEHNR and CDR2 as FQNEAQ (reference sequence). The CDR3 DNA is TGTGCCAGCAGCTACCGGACCGGGGGTACGTACGAGCAGTACTTC. The encoded protein is CASSYRTGGTYEQYF.

The CDR3 sequence is CASSLRTGGEAFF. CDR3 in DNA: TGTGCCAGCAGCTTGAGGACAGGGGGAGAAGCTTTCTTT. This chain joins TRBV5-4 and TRBJ1-1; 10 bases are shared with TRBD1. Germline V CDR1 and CDR2: SGHNT, YYREEE (reference sequence). CDR3 size: 13 residues. Trimming cost V 1 base and J 8 bases; bases outside gene matches: 2.

The chain uses TRBV28 and TRBJ1-5; D remains ambiguous. V lost 3 bases, J lost 2 bases, and 5 bases lay in between. Germline values: CDR1 MDHEN, CDR2 SYDVKM. This CDR3 has 13 residues. The CDR3 is CASSFEGNQPQHF. DNA of the CDR3: TGTGCCAGCAGTTTTGAGGGCAATCAGCCCCAGCATTTT.